This TCR beta chain was sequenced for a study of shared clonotypes between healthy human individuals. Overall study: CD4 naive and CD4 memory each took three plates per donor, while CD8 naive took two and CD8 memory one. Findings of the study overall: Estimated richness values were generally larger in naive subsets than in memory subsets.

Concerning this clone itself: Antigen unknown.

Germline CDR1 and CDR2: ENHRY and SYGVKD. Trimming cost V 4 bases and J 6 bases; bases outside gene matches: 6. The length of the CDR3 is 14 residues. Some 32,000 T cell genomes, or approximately 190 ng DNA, went into the sorted-subset replicate PCRs. The table came from immunoSEQ multiplex PCR; TCRdb's copy has only in-frame clones and leaves some out. Of under 1,900,000 clones in the sample, about 98.5% were seen once. This TCR derives from a man aged 25 to 40 in good health. Sequenced material: naive CD4+ T cells sorted from blood. Subset of the sample: CD45RA+ positively selected. The chain has TRBV10-3 and TRBJ2-1, with 7 bases fitting TRBD1. The CDR3 reads CAISVQGVLNEQFF. In DNA form, the CDR3 reads TGTGCCATCAGTGTTCAGGGGGTGCTCAATGAGCAGTTCTTC.